This T cell receptor beta chain was retrieved from a study of tumor-infiltrating lymphocytes in primary liver carcinoma. Scientists recovered RNA and DNA together from about 20-30 mg of unsorted bulk tissue. Each participant had primary liver carcinoma, and surgical resection was the treatment. None of the patients had received treatment, and all had chronic HBV infection. Tumor samples were assessed, and every one had over 85% viable tumor cells. Turning to this clonotype: At one of its ends the junction is not consistent with the germline gene, which may arise from a read error.

The germline gives CDR1 SQVTM, CDR2 ANQGSEA. The CDR3 loop spans 13 amino acids. Researchers generated TCR beta cDNA from about 500 ng of total RNA, relying on a constant-region primer. Three-round nested multiplex PCR performed with slightly modified ARM-PCR produced the TCR beta libraries. For around 10 cycles apiece, the opening two PCR rounds ran with TRBV1-TRBV30 forward primers and a C-beta reverse primer. A single record per CDR3 protein comes from TCRdb applying MiXCR to the multiplex PCR reads. The table has 100,000 to 150,000 distinct CDR3 sequences, 64% seen once; the top ten hold 7.5% to 8.5%.

Sequenced material: liver tumor tissue from sampling region 3. Subset indicated: tumor region T3, left-lateral pole. The sequence derives from a woman aged 55-70 years with primary liver carcinoma and hepatitis B virus infection. This sequence joins TRBV29-1 and TRBJ1-2; D is undetermined. CDR3: CSVISAPNCGYTF. The CDR3 bases are TGCAGCGTTATCTCAGCTCCTAACTGTGGCTACACCTTC.